What follows are 30 T cell receptor beta chains derived from one specimen sequenced in a study of cytomegalovirus exposure and HLA in healthy donors. Primers included in the PCR were 60 Vbeta and 13 Jbeta primers. Here immunoSEQ multiplex PCR was the method, and the copy in TCRdb shows in-frame clones only, minus some. This sample has about 150,000 clones, with approximately 80% found just once. Sequences were obtained from PBMCs. Source of these receptors: a male donor in good health and CMV-seronegative.

The chain employs TRBV29-1 and TRBJ2-1, with TRBD1 matching 12 bases. Per germline, CDR1 SQVTM and CDR2 ANQGSEA. This CDR3 is 12 amino acids long. With 6 bases clipped from V and 10 bases from J, the junction kept 4 bases outside the gene matches. The CDR3 protein is CSVGQGAGEQFF. CDR3 DNA: TGCAGCGTGGGACAGGGGGCGGGGGAGCAGTTCTTC.

The rearrangement uses TRBV19 and TRBJ2-7; TRBD2 matches 7 bases. The trim removed 6 bases at V and 2 bases at J, leaving 4 bases unmatched. This CDR3 comprises 13 residues. Per the germline V gene, CDR1 is LNHDA and CDR2 is SQIVND (reference sequence). CDR3 loop: CASSPGGTYEQYF. The DNA of the CDR3 is TGTGCCAGTAGCCCCGGGGGGACCTACGAGCAGTACTTC.

The V gene is TRBV7-9, the J gene TRBJ2-5; TRBD1 aligns across 9 bases. Gene TRBJ2-7 matches the end of the DNA better, so the J call may be wrong. Germline V gene lookup returns CDR1 SEHNR and CDR2 FQNEAQ (reference sequence). The CDR3 totals 13 residues. The CDR3 reads CASIGTGTYEQYF. In DNA form, the CDR3 reads TGTGCCAGCATCGGGACAGGGACCTACGAGCAGTACTTC.

The gene calls are TRBV29-1 and TRBJ2-1, with 7 nucleotides matching TRBD2. Germline V gene sequence: CDR1 SQVTM, CDR2 ANQGSEA. This CDR3 has 13 amino acids. The junction had 10 bases not matched to a gene; V was cut back by 5 bases and J by 9 bases. The chain's CDR3 is CSVPTSRRSEQFF. The CDR3 DNA reads TGCAGCGTTCCGACTAGCAGGAGGAGTGAGCAGTTCTTC.

The chain has TRBV18 and TRBJ2-1; 9 nucleotides align to TRBD2. CDR1 and CDR2 from the germline V gene are KGHSH and LQKENI. The CDR3 runs to 18 residues. V was clipped by 3 bases and J by 10 bases; unmatched bases: 19. CDR3 loop: CASSPLQGRGSGRGEQFF. CDR3 sequence (DNA): TGTGCCAGCTCACCGCTACAGGGGCGGGGTAGCGGGAGAGGGGAGCAGTTCTTC.

In the case of this clone: Other DNA sequences in the sample encode the same CDR3. The chain combines TRBV30 with TRBJ1-5; no clear D gene. The germline V gene encodes CDR1 GTSNPN and CDR2 SVGIG (reference sequence). V was clipped by 0 bases and J by 3 bases, with 6 bases between them. The CDR3 contains 13 residues. In DNA, the CDR3 is TGTGCCTGGAGTGTACAGTCCAATCAGCCCCAGCATTTT. Amino acids: CAWSVQSNQPQHF. The whole variable domain, filled in from reference TRBV30 and TRBJ1-5, reads SQTIHQWPATLVQPVGSPLSLECTVEGTSNPNLYWYRQAAGRGLQLLFYSVGIGQISSEVPQNLSASRPQDRQFILSSKKLLLSDSGFYLCAWSVQSNQPQHFGDGTRLSIL.

The chain joins TRBV19 to TRBJ1-5; tentative D call: TRBD1 (5 bases). The CDR3 contains 15 residues. Germline V gives CDR1 LNHDA, CDR2 SQIVND (reference sequence). V dropped 2 bases and J dropped 7 bases, with 15 bases sitting between them. The CDR3 is CASSIPNQGQQPQHF. The CDR3 DNA reads as TGTGCCAGTAGTATACCAAACCAGGGTCAACAGCCCCAGCATTTT.

The chain links TRBV18 to TRBJ1-1; D perhaps matches TRBD1 (5 bases). This CDR3 is built from 16 residues. Germline V gene data show CDR1 as KGHSH and CDR2 as LQKENI. V lost 2 bases to trimming and J lost 4 bases, with 17 bases between them. CDR3 nucleotide sequence: TGTGCCAGCTCACCATTATCAGGGATCTTGGGCACTGAAGCTTTCTTT. This codes for CASSPLSGILGTEAFF.

V usage is TRBV5-1 and J usage is TRBJ1-4; TRBD1 is a possible D gene (5 bases). With 9 bases removed from V and 7 bases from J, the gap between germline ends came to 19 bases. Germline-derived CDR1 and CDR2 are SGHRS and YFSETQ. This CDR3 contains 14 residues. CDR3 nucleotides: TGCGCCACCAGAAGGGACTCACGGGGTGAAAAACTGTTTTTT. This gives the protein CATRRDSRGEKLFF.

V is TRBV28 and J is TRBJ2-7; 7 nucleotides align to TRBD1. Germline CDR1 and CDR2: MDHEN and SYDVKM. The junction had 12 bases not matched to a gene; V was cut back by 6 bases and J by 7 bases. This CDR3 region has 14 residues. The DNA for the CDR3 is TGTGCCAGCAGGTCTTCCACAGGGGCTCGGGAGCAGTACTTC. This gives the protein CASRSSTGAREQYF.

This rearrangement joins TRBV19 to TRBJ1-3; a weak D match, TRBD1 (5 bases). Germline V gene data show CDR1 as LNHDA and CDR2 as SQIVND (reference sequence). This CDR3 has 17 amino acids. The V end was cut by 5 bases, the J end by 0 bases, with 17 bases between. In nucleotides, the CDR3 is TGTGCCAGTAGTTTTCTCGGGACTCCCGGCTCTGGAAACACCATATATTTT. Protein: CASSFLGTPGSGNTIYF. Drawing the rest from reference TRBV19 and TRBJ1-3, the complete variable domain is DGGITQSPKYLFRKEGQNVTLSCEQNLNHDAMYWYRQDPGQGLRLIYYSQIVNDFQKGDIAEGYSVSREKKESFPLTVTSAQKNPTAFYLCASSFLGTPGSGNTIYFGEGSWLTVV.

J is TRBJ2-1 and V is TRBV28; possibly TRBD1 for D (6 bases). CDR1 and CDR2 (germline): MDHEN, SYDVKM. This CDR3 is built from 13 residues. V gave up 9 bases and J gave up 7 bases, with 16 bases separating them. The CDR3 loop is CASVRGGKNEQFF. CDR3 sequence (DNA): TGTGCCAGTGTCAGGGGCGGTAAAAATGAGCAGTTCTTC.

The J gene is TRBJ1-2, the V gene TRBV6-6; 9 nucleotides agree with TRBD1. CDR1 is MNHNY, CDR2 SVGAGI, per germline (reference sequence). CDR3 length equals 14 residues. Losses at the gene ends were 5 bases for V and 7 bases for J; bases not matched to a gene: 8. Written as DNA, the CDR3 is TGTGCCAGCAGTCATACAGGGGGCGTAAGTGGCTACACCTTC. Protein product: CASSHTGGVSGYTF.

V usage is TRBV9 and J usage is TRBJ2-7; 9 nucleotides align to TRBD1. There are 15 residues in the CDR3. The ends lost 1 base at V and 4 bases at J; junction bases unmatched: 6. Germline assignment: CDR1 SGDLS and CDR2 YYNGEE. The CDR3, as DNA: TGTGCCAGCAGCGTAAGTACAGGGGGCTCATACGAGCAGTACTTC. It yields the protein CASSVSTGGSYEQYF.

The chain carries TRBV18 and TRBJ1-1, with a possible D match to TRBD1 (5 bases). Germline CDR1 is KGHSH and CDR2 is LQKENI. Between the trimmed V and J ends, which lost 1 base and 6 bases, there was a span of 12 bases. The CDR3 covers 14 residues. The CDR3: CASSPLGAKAEAFF. CDR3 sequence (DNA): TGTGCCAGCTCACCACTAGGGGCTAAGGCTGAAGCTTTCTTT.

This chain joins TRBV28 and TRBJ1-5; tentatively, D is TRBD1 (5 bases). The CDR3 runs 18 residues. Germline V lookup: CDR1 MDHEN, CDR2 SYDVKM. V lost 2 bases to trimming and J lost 2 bases, with 19 bases between them. CDR3 sequence reads: CASSLSAFQGKGNQPQHF. The CDR3 DNA reads TGTGCCAGCAGTTTAAGTGCATTTCAGGGTAAGGGCAATCAGCCCCAGCATTTT.

CDR3 sequence: CRGTAGTEAFF. In nucleotides, the CDR3 is TGCAGAGGGACGGCGGGGACTGAAGCTTTCTTT. The chain employs TRBV20-1 and TRBJ1-1, with D tentatively TRBD1 (5 bases). The germline V gene encodes CDR1 DFQATT and CDR2 SNEGSKA (reference sequence). The CDR3 runs 11 residues.

The chain combines TRBV19 with TRBJ2-2; no reliable D call. Trimming left V 7 bases short and J 6 bases short, with 15 bases between. Germline-derived CDR1 and CDR2 are LNHDA and SQIVND (reference sequence). This CDR3 is built from 14 residues. CDR3 amino acids: CASNRIVTAGELFF. CDR3 DNA: TGTGCCAGTAACCGCATTGTAACTGCCGGGGAGCTGTTTTTT.

The CDR3 sequence is CASSIRDRDIGYTF. For the CDR3, the DNA is TGTGCCAGCAGCATCCGGGACAGAGATATTGGCTACACCTTC. The chain combines TRBV7-9 with TRBJ1-2, with TRBD1 identical over 7 bases. The V segment lost 5 bases and the J segment 7 bases; nucleotides outside the gene matches: 10. There are 14 residues in the CDR3. Germline values: CDR1 SEHNR, CDR2 FQNEAQ (reference sequence).

V usage is TRBV19 and J usage is TRBJ1-5; TRBD1 is a possible D gene (5 bases). Germline CDR1 reads LNHDA; CDR2 reads SQIVND (reference sequence). The CDR3 is made up of 14 amino acids. With 5 bases removed from V and 7 bases from J, the gap between germline ends came to 15 bases. The CDR3 sequence is CASSYRGYGQPQHF. In DNA, the CDR3 is TGTGCCAGTAGTTATAGGGGTTACGGGCAGCCCCAGCATTTT.

In the case of this clone: The junction departs from the called germline gene at one end, perhaps through a read error. The chain combines TRBV7-9 with TRBJ1-2, with no clear D. The CDR3 contains 14 residues. The V gene's germline CDR1 is SEHNR and CDR2 FQNEAQ (reference sequence). CDR3 sequence reads: CASSLQALNHGYTF. The CDR3 DNA is TGTGCCAGCAGCTTACAGGCTCTTAACCATGGCTACACCTTC.

The chain has TRBV18 and TRBJ2-1; 8 bases line up with TRBD2. The CDR3 loop spans 14 amino acids. V trimming: 3 bases; J trimming: 6 bases; junction bases outside the gene matches: 4. Germline CDR1 and CDR2: KGHSH and LQKENI. CDR3 loop: CASSPRGGLNEQFF. The CDR3 DNA reads TGTGCCAGCTCACCCCGGGGGGGTCTCAATGAGCAGTTCTTC.

This rearrangement joins TRBV7-2 to TRBJ1-2; 7 nucleotides line up with TRBD1. V was clipped by 2 bases and J by 4 bases; unmatched bases: 7. CDR1 and CDR2 from the germline V gene are SGHTA and FQGNSA. The CDR3 contains 15 residues. The CDR3 is CASSLQGGVSYGYTF. In DNA form, the CDR3 reads TGTGCCAGCAGCTTACAGGGGGGAGTTAGCTATGGCTACACCTTC.

V and J are TRBV19 and TRBJ1-1; D gene uncertain. The V end lost 4 bases, the J end lost 1 base, and 10 bases lay between the germline ends. Germline CDR1 LNHDA, CDR2 SQIVND (reference sequence). This CDR3 is built from 14 residues. The CDR3 DNA is TGTGCCAGTAGTACCCCCCGGGGGAACACTGAAGCTTTCTTT. Translated, it gives CASSTPRGNTEAFF.

The chain carries TRBV6-5 and TRBJ2-1; TRBD2 agrees at 7 bases. J lost 1 base, V lost 6 bases, and 6 bases had no gene match. The CDR3 loop spans 15 amino acids. Germline V gene sequence: CDR1 MNHEY, CDR2 SVGAGI. The CDR3 coding sequence is TGTGCCAGCAGGGTAAATAGCGGGTCCTACAATGAGCAGTTCTTC. Encoded protein: CASRVNSGSYNEQFF.

The V and J genes are TRBV9 and TRBJ2-2; the match to TRBD2 covers 10 bases. The CDR3 is made up of 18 amino acids. The germline CDR1 and CDR2 sequences are SGDLS and YYNGEE. V gave up 0 bases and J gave up 6 bases; unmatched junction bases: 11. CDR3 loop: CASSVDPPSGSLAGELFF. The CDR3 nucleotides are TGTGCCAGCAGCGTAGATCCCCCTAGCGGGAGTTTAGCCGGGGAGCTGTTTTTT.

The chain carries TRBV7-9 and TRBJ1-5; D gene uncertain. Germline loops: CDR1 SEHNR, CDR2 FQNEAQ (reference sequence). Trimming took 4 bases from V and 0 from J, leaving 7 bases between them. The CDR3 consists of 14 residues. The CDR3 DNA reads TGTGCCAGCAGCTCTCAGATTAGCAATCAGCCCCAGCATTTT. Translated, it gives CASSSQISNQPQHF.

This chain connects TRBV27 to TRBJ2-6, with D perhaps TRBD2 (6 bases). CDR3 length: 17 residues. CDR1 MNHEY and CDR2 SMNVEV come from the germline V gene (reference sequence). Trimming left V 5 bases short and J 0 bases short, with 14 bases between. CDR3 region: CASSPRGAFSGANVLTF. In nucleotides, the CDR3 is TGTGCCAGCAGTCCGCGGGGAGCCTTCTCTGGGGCCAACGTCCTGACTTTC. Looking up the rest from reference TRBV27 and TRBJ2-6 gives the full variable domain: EAQVTQNPRYLITVTGKKLTVTCSQNMNHEYMSWYRQDPGLGLRQIYYSMNVEVTDKGDVPEGYKVSRKEKRNFPLILESPSPNQTSLYFCASSPRGAFSGANVLTFGAGSRLTVL.

As DNA, the CDR3 is TGTGCCAGCAGCCCAGGATTCTGGGTCGCAACTAATGAAAAACTGTTTTTT. Residues: CASSPGFWVATNEKLFF. This chain uses TRBV5-8 with TRBJ1-4; no definite D call. The germline V and J ends were trimmed by 4 bases and 0 bases, with 16 bases remaining between them. CDR3 size: 17 residues. CDR1 is SGHTS and CDR2 is YDEGEE in the germline V gene.

Only one count was recorded for this clone. The V and J genes are TRBV18 and TRBJ2-5; 7 nucleotides align to TRBD1. V dropped 0 bases and J dropped 3; count of bases not matched to a gene: 1. The CDR3 totals 14 residues. Germline V gene lookup returns CDR1 KGHSH and CDR2 LQKENI. The CDR3 region is CASSPPGQKETQYF. Written as DNA, the CDR3 is TGTGCCAGCTCACCACCGGGACAGAAAGAGACCCAGTACTTC.